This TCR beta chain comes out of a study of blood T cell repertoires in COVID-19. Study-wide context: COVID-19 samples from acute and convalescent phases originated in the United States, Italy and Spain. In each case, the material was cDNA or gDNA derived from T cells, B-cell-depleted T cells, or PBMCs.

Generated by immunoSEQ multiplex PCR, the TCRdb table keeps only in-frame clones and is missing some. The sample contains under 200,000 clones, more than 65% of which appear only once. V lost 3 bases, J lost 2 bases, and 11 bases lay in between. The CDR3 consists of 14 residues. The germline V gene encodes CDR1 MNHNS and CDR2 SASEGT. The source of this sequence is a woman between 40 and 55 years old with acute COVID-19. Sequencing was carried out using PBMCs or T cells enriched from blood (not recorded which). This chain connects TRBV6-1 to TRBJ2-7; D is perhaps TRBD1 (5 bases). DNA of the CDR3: TGTGCCAGCAGTGACAGGGAAAGACCCTACGAGCAGTACTTC. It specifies CASSDRERPYEQYF.